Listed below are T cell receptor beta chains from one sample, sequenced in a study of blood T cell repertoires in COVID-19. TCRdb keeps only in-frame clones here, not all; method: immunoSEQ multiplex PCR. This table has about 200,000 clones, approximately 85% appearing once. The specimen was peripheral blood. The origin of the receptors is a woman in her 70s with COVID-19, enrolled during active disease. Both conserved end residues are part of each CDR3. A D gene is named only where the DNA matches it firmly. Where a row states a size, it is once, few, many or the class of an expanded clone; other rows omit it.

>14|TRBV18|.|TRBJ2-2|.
CASSPSAGTGELFF
TGTGCCAGCTCACCTAGCGCCGGCACCGGGGAGCTGTTTTTT
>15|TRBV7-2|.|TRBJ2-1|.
CASSLTGADYNEQFF
TGTGCCAGCAGCTTAACGGGTGCCGACTACAATGAGCAGTTCTTC
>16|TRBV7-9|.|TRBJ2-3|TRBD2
CASSPGTNPYTDTQYF
TGTGCCAGCAGCCCCGGGACTAACCCATACACAGATACGCAGTATTTT
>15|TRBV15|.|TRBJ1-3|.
CATSRYALSGNTIYF
TGTGCCACCAGCAGATACGCGCTCTCTGGAAACACCATATATTTT
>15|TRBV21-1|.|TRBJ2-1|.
CASPPGLAGGNEQFF
TGTGCCAGCCCCCCCGGACTAGCGGGGGGTAATGAGCAGTTCTTC
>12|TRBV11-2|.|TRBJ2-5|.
CASSETGETQYF
TGTGCCAGCAGCGAGACAGGAGAGACCCAGTACTTC
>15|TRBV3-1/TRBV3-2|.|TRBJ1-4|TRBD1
CASSPGGRGVEKLFF
TGTGCCAGCAGCCCAGGGGGCAGGGGTGTTGAAAAACTGTTTTTT
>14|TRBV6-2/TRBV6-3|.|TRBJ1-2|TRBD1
CASSYRGRVQGYTF
TGTGCCAGCAGTTACAGGGGGCGAGTTCAAGGCTACACCTTC
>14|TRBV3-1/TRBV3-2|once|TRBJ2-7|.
CASSQDREGWEQYF
TGTGCCAGCAGCCAAGACCGGGAAGGGTGGGAGCAGTACTTC
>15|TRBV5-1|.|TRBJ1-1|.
CASSLDWLGDTEAFF
TGCGCCAGCAGCTTGGATTGGCTCGGGGACACTGAAGCTTTCTTT
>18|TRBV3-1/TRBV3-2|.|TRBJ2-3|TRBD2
CASSQDGLAGGGGDTQYF
TGTGCCAGCAGCCAAGACGGACTAGCGGGAGGGGGGGGAGATACGCAGTATTTT
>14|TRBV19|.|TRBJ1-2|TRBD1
CASSQRQGNYGYTF
TGTGCCAGTAGTCAGCGACAGGGAAACTATGGCTACACCTTC
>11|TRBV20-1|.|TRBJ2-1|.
CSARPNNEQFF
TGCAGTGCTAGACCAAACAATGAGCAGTTCTTC
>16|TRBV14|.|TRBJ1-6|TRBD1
CASSQETGGGGSPLHF
TGTGCCAGCAGCCAGGAGACAGGGGGCGGCGGCTCACCCCTCCACTTT
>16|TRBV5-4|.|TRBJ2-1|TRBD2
CASSLGREGFYNEQFF
TGTGCCAGCAGCTTGGGTCGGGAGGGGTTCTACAATGAGCAGTTCTTC
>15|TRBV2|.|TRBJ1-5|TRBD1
CASSEGTGGSQPQHF
TGTGCCAGCAGTGAGGGGACAGGGGGCAGTCAGCCCCAGCATTTT
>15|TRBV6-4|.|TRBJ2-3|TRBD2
CASSVFGGGTDTQYF
TGTGCCAGCAGTGTATTTGGCGGGGGGACAGATACGCAGTATTTT
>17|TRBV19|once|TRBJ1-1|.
CASSPQGSPVPNTEAFF
TGTGCCAGTAGTCCGCAGGGTTCTCCAGTCCCGAACACTGAAGCTTTCTTT
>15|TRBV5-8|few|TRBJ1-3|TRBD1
CASSLRTGVGNTIYF
TGTGCCAGCAGCTTAAGGACAGGGGTCGGAAACACCATATATTTT
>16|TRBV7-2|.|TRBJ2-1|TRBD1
CASSQIDRGNYNEQFF
TGTGCCAGCAGCCAAATCGACAGGGGGAACTACAATGAGCAGTTCTTC
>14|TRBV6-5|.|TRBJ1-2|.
CASRAARGHYGYTF
TGTGCCAGCAGGGCCGCCAGGGGCCACTATGGCTACACCTTC